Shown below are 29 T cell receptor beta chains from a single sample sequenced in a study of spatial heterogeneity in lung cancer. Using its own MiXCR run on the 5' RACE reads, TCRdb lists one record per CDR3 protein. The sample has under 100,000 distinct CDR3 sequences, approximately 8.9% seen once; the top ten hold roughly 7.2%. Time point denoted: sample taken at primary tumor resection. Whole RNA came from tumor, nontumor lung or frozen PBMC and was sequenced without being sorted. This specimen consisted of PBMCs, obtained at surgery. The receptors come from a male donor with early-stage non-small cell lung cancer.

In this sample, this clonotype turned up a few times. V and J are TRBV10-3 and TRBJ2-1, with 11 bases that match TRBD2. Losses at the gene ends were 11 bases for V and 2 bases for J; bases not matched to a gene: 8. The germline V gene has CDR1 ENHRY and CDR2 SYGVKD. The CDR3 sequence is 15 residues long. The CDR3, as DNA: TGTGCCGTCTCTCCGGGACTAGCGGCCTACAATGAGCAGTTCTTC. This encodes CAVSPGLAAYNEQFF.

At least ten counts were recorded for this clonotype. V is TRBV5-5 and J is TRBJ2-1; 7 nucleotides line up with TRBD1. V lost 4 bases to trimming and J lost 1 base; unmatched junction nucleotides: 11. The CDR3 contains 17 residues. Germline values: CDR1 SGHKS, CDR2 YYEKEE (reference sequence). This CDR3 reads CASSPVGTAYSYNEQFF. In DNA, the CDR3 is TGTGCCAGCAGCCCGGTAGGGACAGCCTATTCCTACAATGAGCAGTTCTTC.

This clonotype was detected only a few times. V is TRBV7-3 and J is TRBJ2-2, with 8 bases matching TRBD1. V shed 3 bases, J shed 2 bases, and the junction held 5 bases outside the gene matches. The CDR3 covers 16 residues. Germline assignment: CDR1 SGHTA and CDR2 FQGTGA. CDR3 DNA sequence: TGTGCCAGCAGCTTTTCAGGGGGCGTCAACACCGGGGAGCTGTTTTTT. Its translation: CASSFSGGVNTGELFF.

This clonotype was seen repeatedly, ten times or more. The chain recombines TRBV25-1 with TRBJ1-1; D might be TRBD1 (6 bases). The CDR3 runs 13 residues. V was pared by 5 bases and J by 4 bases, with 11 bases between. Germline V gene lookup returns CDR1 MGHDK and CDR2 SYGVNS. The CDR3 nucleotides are TGTGCCAGCAGTATACAGGGTCGCACTGAAGCTTTCTTT. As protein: CASSIQGRTEAFF.

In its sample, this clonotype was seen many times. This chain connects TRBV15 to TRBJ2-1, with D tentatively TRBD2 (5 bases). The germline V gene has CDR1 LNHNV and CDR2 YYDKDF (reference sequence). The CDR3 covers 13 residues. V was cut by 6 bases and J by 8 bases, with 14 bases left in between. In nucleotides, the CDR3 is TGTGCCACCAGGAGGGCCGGTGACGATGAGCAGTTCTTC. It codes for CATRRAGDDEQFF. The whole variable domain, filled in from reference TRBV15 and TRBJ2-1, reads DAMVIQNPRYQVTQFGKPVTLSCSQTLNHNVMYWYQQKSSQAPKLLFHYYDKDFNNEADTPDNFQSRRPNTSFCFLDIRSPGLGDTAMYLCATRRAGDDEQFFGPGTRLTVL.

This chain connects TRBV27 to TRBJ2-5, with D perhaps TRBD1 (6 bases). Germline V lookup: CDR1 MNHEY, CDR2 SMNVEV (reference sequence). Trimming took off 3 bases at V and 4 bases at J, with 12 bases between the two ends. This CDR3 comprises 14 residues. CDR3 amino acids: CASSLRLGGETQYF. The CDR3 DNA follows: TGTGCCAGCAGTTTGCGGCTAGGGGGAGAGACCCAGTACTTC.

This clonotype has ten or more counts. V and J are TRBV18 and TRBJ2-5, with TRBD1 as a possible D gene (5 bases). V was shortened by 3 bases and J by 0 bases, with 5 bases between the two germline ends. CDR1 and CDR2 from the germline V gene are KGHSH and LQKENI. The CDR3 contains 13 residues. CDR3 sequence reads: CASSPDNQETQYF. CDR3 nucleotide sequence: TGTGCCAGCTCACCGGACAACCAAGAGACCCAGTACTTC. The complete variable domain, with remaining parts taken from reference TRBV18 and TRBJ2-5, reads NAGVMQNPRHLVRRRGQEARLRCSPMKGHSHVYWYRQLPEEGLKFMVYLQKENIIDESGMPKERFSAEFPKEGPSILRIQQVVRGDSAAYFCASSPDNQETQYFGPGTRLLVL.

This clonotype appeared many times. DNA of the CDR3: TGCAGTGCTAGGCCAGAGGACAGGGGTACGAGTGAGCAGTACTTC. Protein: CSARPEDRGTSEQYF. V and J are TRBV20-1 and TRBJ2-7; 9 nucleotides line up with TRBD1. The V gene's germline CDR1 is DFQATT and CDR2 SNEGSKA (reference sequence). The V segment lost 3 bases and the J segment 7 bases; nucleotides outside the gene matches: 13. This CDR3 contains 15 residues.

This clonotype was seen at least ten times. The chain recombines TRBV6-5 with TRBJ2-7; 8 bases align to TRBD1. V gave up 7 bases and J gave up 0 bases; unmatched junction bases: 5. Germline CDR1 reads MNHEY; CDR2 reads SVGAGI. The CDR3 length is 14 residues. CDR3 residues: CASTRGQGSYEQYF. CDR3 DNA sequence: TGTGCCAGCACCCGAGGACAGGGCTCCTACGAGCAGTACTTC.

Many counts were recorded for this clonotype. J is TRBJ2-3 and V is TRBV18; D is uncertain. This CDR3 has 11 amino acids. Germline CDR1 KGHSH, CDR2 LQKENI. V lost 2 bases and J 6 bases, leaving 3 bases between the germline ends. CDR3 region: CASSPSDTQYF. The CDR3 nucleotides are TGTGCCAGCTCACCATCGGATACGCAGTATTTT.

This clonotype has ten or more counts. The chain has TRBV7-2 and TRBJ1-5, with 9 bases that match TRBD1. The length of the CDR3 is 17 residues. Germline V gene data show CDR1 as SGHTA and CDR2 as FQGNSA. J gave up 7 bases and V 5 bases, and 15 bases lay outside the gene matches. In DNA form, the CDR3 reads TGTGCCAGCAGCCCCCAGGGCTACAGGGGGCAAGGGCAGCCCCAGCATTTT. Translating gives CASSPQGYRGQGQPQHF.

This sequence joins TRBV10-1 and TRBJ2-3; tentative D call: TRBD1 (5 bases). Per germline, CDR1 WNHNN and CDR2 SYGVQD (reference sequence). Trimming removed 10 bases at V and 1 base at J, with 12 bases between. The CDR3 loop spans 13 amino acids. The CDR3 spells CANDSWGTDTQYF. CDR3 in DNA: TGCGCCAACGACAGTTGGGGCACAGATACGCAGTATTTT.

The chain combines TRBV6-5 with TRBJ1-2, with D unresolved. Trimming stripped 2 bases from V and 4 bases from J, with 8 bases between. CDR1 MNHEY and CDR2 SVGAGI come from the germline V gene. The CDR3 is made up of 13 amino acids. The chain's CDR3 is CASSYERRYGYTF. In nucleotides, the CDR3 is TGTGCCAGCAGTTACGAACGGCGCTATGGCTACACCTTC.

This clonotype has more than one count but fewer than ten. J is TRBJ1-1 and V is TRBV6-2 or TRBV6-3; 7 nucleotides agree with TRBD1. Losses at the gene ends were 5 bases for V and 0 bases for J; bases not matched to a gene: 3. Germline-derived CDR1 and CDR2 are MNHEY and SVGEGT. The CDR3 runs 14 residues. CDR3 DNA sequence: TGTGCCAGCAGTCCAGGGGGAATGAACACTGAAGCTTTCTTT. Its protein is CASSPGGMNTEAFF.

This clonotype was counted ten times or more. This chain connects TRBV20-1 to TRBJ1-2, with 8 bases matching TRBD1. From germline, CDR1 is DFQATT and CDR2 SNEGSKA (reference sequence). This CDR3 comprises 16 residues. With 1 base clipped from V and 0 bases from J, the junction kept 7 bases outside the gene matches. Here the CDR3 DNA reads TGCAGTGCTAGAGTGGGGACAGGCTCACCTAACTATGGCTACACCTTC. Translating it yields CSARVGTGSPNYGYTF.

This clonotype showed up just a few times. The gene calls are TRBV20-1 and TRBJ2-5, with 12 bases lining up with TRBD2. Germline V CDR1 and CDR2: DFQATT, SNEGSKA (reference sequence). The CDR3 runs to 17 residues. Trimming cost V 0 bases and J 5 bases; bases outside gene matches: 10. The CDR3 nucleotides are TGCAGTGCTAGAGATCCGCTAGCGGGGGGGCCGGTGGAGACCCAGTACTTC. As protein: CSARDPLAGGPVETQYF.

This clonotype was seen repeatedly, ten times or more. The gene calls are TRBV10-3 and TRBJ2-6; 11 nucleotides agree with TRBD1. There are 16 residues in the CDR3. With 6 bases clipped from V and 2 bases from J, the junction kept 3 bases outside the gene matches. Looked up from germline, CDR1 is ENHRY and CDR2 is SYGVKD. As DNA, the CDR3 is TGTGCCATCAGGCGGACAGGGGGCGCTGGGGCCAACGTCCTGACTTTC. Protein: CAIRRTGGAGANVLTF.

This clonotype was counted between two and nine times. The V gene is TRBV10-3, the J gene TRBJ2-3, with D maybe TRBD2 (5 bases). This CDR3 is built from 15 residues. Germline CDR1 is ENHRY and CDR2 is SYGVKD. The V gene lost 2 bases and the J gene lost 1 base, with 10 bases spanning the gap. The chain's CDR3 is CAISEGSGRTDTQYF. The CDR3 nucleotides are TGTGCCATCAGTGAGGGAAGCGGACGCACAGATACGCAGTATTTT.

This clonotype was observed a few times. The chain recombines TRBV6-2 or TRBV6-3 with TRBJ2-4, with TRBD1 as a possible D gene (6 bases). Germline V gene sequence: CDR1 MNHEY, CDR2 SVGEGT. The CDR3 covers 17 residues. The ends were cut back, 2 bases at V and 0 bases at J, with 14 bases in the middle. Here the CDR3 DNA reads TGTGCCAGCAGTTACCCTGAGGGGGACCTAGCCAAAAACATTCAGTACTTC. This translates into CASSYPEGDLAKNIQYF.

The CDR3 here is CASNPGGPNTEAFF. The CDR3 DNA reads TGCGCCAGCAACCCAGGGGGGCCTAACACTGAAGCTTTCTTT. The chain recombines TRBV5-1 with TRBJ1-1; 7 nucleotides align to TRBD1. This CDR3 spans 14 amino acids. Germline V gene data show CDR1 as SGHRS and CDR2 as YFSETQ. V lost 6 bases, J lost 2 bases, and 7 bases stayed unmatched.

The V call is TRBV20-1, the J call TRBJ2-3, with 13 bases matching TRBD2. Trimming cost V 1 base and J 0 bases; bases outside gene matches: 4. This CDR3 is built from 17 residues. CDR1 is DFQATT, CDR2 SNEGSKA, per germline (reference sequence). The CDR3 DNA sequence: TGCAGTGCTAGAGCTGGGACTAGCGGGACTAGCACAGATACGCAGTATTTT. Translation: CSARAGTSGTSTDTQYF.

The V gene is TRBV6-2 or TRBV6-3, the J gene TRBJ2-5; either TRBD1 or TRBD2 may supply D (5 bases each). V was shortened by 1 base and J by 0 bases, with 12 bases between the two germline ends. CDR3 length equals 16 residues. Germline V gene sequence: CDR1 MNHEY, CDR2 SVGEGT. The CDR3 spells CASSYFPLGDQETQYF. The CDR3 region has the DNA TGTGCCAGCAGTTACTTCCCCTTGGGGGACCAAGAGACCCAGTACTTC.

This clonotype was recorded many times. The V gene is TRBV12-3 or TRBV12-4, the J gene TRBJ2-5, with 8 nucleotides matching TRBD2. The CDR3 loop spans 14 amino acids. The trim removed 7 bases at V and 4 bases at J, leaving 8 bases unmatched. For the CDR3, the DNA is TGTGCCAGCACTAGAGGACTAGCCCCAGAGACCCAGTACTTC. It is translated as CASTRGLAPETQYF.

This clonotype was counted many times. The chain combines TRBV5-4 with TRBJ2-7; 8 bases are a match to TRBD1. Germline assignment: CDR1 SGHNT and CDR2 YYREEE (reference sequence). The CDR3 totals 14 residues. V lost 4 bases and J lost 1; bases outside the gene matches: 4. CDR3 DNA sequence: TGTGCCAGCAGCACGGGGACAGGTTCCTACGAGCAGTACTTC. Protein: CASSTGTGSYEQYF.

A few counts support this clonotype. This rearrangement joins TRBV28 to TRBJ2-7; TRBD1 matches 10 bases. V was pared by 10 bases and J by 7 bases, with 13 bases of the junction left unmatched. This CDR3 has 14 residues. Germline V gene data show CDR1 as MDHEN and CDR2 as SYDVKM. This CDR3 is CATSPPGQGWEQYF. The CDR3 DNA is TGTGCCACCTCCCCCCCGGGACAGGGGTGGGAGCAGTACTTC.

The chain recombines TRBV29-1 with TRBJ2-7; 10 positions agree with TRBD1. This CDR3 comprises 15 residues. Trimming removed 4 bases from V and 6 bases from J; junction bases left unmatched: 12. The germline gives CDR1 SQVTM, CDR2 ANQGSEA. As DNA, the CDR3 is TGCAGCGTTGCGTTAAGAGGGACAGGGGCGGCCGAGCAGTACTTC. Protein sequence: CSVALRGTGAAEQYF.

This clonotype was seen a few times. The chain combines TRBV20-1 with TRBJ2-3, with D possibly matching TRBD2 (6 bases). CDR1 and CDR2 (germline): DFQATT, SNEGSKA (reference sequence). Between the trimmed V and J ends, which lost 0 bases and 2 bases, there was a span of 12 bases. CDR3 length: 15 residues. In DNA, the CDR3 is TGCAGTGCTAGAGAAGGCCCTAGCGCCACAGATACGCAGTATTTT. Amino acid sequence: CSAREGPSATDTQYF.

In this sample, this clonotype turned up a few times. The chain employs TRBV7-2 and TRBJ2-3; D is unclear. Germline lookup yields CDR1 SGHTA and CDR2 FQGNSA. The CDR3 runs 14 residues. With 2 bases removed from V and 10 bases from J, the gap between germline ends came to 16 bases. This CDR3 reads CASSLSQDRRSQYF. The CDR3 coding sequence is TGTGCCAGCAGCTTAAGCCAGGACCGCCGGTCGCAGTATTTT. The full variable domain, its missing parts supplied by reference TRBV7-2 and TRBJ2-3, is GAGVSQSPSNKVTEKGKDVELRCDPISGHTALYWYRQSLGQGLEFLIYFQGNSAPDKSGLPSDRFSAERTGGSVSTLTIQRTQQEDSAVYLCASSLSQDRRSQYFGPGTRLTVL.

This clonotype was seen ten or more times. CDR3 loop: CASSYSRLAGGPQETQYF. CDR3 bases: TGTGCCAGCAGTTACTCGAGGCTAGCGGGGGGGCCTCAAGAGACCCAGTACTTC. J is TRBJ2-5 and V is TRBV6-2 or TRBV6-3, with 12 bases that match TRBD2. CDR3 length: 18 amino acids. With 0 bases clipped from V and 2 bases from J, the junction kept 7 bases outside the gene matches. In germline, CDR1 is MNHEY, CDR2 SVGEGT.